This T cell receptor (beta chain) was documented in a study of graft-versus-host responses after intestinal transplantation (dated by TCRdb to the early 2020s). About the full investigation: Recipients received multivisceral, liver-intestinal, or isolated intestinal transplants. After intestinal transplantation, graft-versus-host and host-versus-graft alloreactive T cell clones were followed in the graft, circulation and bone marrow using bulk TCR-beta CDR3 sequencing. All recipients received anti-thymocyte globulin induction followed by maintenance tacrolimus and steroids for approximately 3 years. The cohort enrolled 24 intestinal transplant recipients, one of whom was a retransplant, and a few patients without pretransplant specimens were excluded. To identify alloreactive clones, pre-transplant mixed lymphocyte reaction products were sequenced and compared with unstimulated pre-transplant donor and recipient T cells. Rather than going through the commercial service, samples from three later patients were sequenced in-house on an Illumina MiSeq and processed with MiXCR. A peak of at least 4% donor T cells among recipient peripheral blood mononuclear cells was the definition used for donor T cell macrochimerism.

What the work shows at the level of the full study, not this receptor alone: Early after transplant, peak levels of circulating GvH clones were associated with declines in HvG clones. GvH clones were detected in recipient bone marrow, and some appeared earlier in ileal mucosa or blood, consistent with an intestinal mucosal origin. High GvH to HvG T cell clonal ratios were observed in the allografts of patients with donor T cell macrochimerism. The conclusions were limited by the relatively low number and heterogeneity of the intestinal transplant patients.

To prepare the library, the immunoSEQ multiplex PCR assay was applied. For most patients, genomic DNA was isolated with the Qiagen DNeasy Blood and Tissue Kit and shipped frozen to Adaptive Biotechnologies for TCR sequencing. High-throughput TCR-beta CDR3 sequencing of genomic DNA from most patients was performed by Adaptive Biotechnologies. The authors' pipeline ran thus. Adaptive's ImmunoSEQ software supplied the TCR sequencing data for around 17 patients, while MiXCR and VDJtools were used to process a few other patients. To correct CD4 versus CD8 sorting errors, sequences present in both subsets at a frequency ratio below 5:1 were removed. Because the origin of CDR3 nucleotide sequences shared between donor and recipient could not be assigned, those sequences were removed. To count as alloreactive, a clone needed at least 2-fold expansion over unstimulated cells and a minimum CFSE-low frequency of 0.002% (template counts) or 0.001% (read counts). Mappable clones were those detected in sequenced pre-transplant spleen, lymph node, or MLR CFSE-low populations of the donor or recipient. Cumulative frequency of alloreactive clones was calculated as a percentage of all sequences weighted by copy number. Sourced from immuneACCESS, this table was stored by TCRdb with only in-frame sequences that have V and J called. A share of the clones is absent; for the studies checked, an unresolved V gene accounts for under half, and the remainder has no known explanation. V and J calls plus clone size are reproduced from that table; the DNA served to infer D and trimming. This sample lists about 90,000 clones; approximately 80% were detected once. The top ten hold 0.83% of the sample.

The intended sense of this specimen's time point label: cells obtained before transplantation from donor or recipient. CD3+CD4+ and CD3+CD8+ populations were FACS-sorted from unstimulated pre-transplant donor and recipient cells taken from spleen or lymph nodes. The germline V gene encodes CDR1 MRHNA and CDR2 SNTAGT. Including the terminal cysteine and phenylalanine, the CDR3 comprises 14 residues. The only DNA kept is the CDR3, 42 bases in frame from the first base. V is pared back by 3 bases and J by 3 bases, with 9 bases lying between the germline termini. The count of this clone is one. The antigen it recognizes is unknown. Base qualities are not provided; no much larger clone lies one nucleotide away.

This sequence originates from a human donor who received an intestinal transplant. Material: unstimulated CD4+ T cells sorted from spleen or lymph node cells, obtained before intestinal transplant. The rearrangement joined TRBV6-4 to TRBJ1-5; TRBD1 might be the D gene, on 5 matching bases. The CDR3 protein: CASSEGDYNQPQHF. The DNA sequence is given as TGTGCCAGCAGTGAAGGGGACTACAATCAGCCCCAGCATTTT.